This T cell receptor beta chain emerged from a study of radiation and T cells in renal cell carcinoma. Notes on the study in general: In blood, top tumor clones expanded by 2 weeks, shrinking by 4. Without pretreatment biopsies, baseline tumor clonotype presence was undetermined.

Regarding this clone: What it binds is unknown.

Clones were sequenced by immunoSEQ multiplex PCR, and TCRdb holds only the in-frame ones, with some missing. Of 150,000 to 180,000 clones in the sample, over 80% are singletons; the top ten hold roughly 13%. Time point specified: blood 2 weeks post-SBRT. The treatment is: 15 Gy SBRT to primary tumor, nephrectomy 4 weeks later. Blood was sampled at baseline, 2 weeks and 4 weeks after SBRT. The patient's renal cell carcinoma had clear cell pathology. The CDR3 consists of 15 residues. J lost 1 base, V lost 4 bases, and 6 bases had no gene match. Germline lookup yields CDR1 SGHDT and CDR2 YYEEEE. This TCR came from a woman aged 45-59 years with renal cell carcinoma. This sample comprised blood, obtained from a patient whose treatment included radiotherapy and nephrectomy. The rearrangement links TRBV5-6 to TRBJ1-1; 8 bases align to TRBD1. This CDR3 reads CASSAAGTGNTEAFF. The CDR3 nucleotides are TGTGCCAGCAGCGCTGCCGGGACAGGGAACACTGAAGCTTTCTTT.